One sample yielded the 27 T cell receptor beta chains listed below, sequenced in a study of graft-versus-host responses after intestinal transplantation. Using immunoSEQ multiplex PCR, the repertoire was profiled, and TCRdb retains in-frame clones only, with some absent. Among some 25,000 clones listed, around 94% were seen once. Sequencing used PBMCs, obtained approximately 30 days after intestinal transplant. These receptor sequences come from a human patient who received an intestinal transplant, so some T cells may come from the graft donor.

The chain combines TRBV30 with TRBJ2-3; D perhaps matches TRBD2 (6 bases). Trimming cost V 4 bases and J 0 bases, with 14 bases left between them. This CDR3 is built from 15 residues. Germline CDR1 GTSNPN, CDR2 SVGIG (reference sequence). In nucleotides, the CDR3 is TGTGCCTGGACCACCGGGGCGGGGAGCACAGATACGCAGTATTTT. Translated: CAWTTGAGSTDTQYF.

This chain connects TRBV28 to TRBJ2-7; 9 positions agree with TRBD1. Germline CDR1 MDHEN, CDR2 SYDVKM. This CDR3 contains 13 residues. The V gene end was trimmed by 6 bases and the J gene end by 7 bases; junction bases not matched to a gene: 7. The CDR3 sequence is CASSNTGGSEQYF. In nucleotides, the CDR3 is TGTGCCAGCAGCAATACAGGGGGCAGTGAGCAGTACTTC.

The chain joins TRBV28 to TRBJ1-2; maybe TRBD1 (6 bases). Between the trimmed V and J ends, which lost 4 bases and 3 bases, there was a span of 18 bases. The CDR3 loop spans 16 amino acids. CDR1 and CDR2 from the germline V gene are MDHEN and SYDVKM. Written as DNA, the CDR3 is TGTGCCAGCAGTTCACCCCGTCGCGGGGGCTACTATGGCTACACCTTC. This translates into CASSSPRRGGYYGYTF.

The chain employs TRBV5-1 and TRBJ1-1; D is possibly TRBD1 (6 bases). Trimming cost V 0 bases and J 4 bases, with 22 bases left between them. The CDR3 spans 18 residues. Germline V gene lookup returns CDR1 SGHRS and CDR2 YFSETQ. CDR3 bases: TGCGCCAGCAGCTTGGCGGCAGTTAATGGAGTCAGGGGCACTGAAGCTTTCTTT. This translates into CASSLAAVNGVRGTEAFF.

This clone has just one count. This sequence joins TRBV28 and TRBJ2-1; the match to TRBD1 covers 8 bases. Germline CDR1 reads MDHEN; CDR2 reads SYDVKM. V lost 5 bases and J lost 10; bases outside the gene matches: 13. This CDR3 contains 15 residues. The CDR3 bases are TGTGCCAGCAGTGGTCCGGGACAGGATAGCCCCGAGCAGTTCTTC. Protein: CASSGPGQDSPEQFF.

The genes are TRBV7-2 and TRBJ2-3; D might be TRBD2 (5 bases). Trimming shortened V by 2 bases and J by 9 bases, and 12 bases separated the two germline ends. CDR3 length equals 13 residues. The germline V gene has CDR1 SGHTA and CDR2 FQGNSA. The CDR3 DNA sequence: TGTGCCAGCAGCTTATCGAGCGGTGACACGCAGTATTTT. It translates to CASSLSSGDTQYF.

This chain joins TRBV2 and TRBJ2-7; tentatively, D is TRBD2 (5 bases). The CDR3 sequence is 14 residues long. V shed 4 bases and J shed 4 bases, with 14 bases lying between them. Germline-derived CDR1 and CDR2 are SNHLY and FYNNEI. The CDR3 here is CASSAVEGFYEQYF. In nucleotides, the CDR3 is TGTGCCAGCAGTGCGGTAGAGGGCTTTTACGAGCAGTACTTC.

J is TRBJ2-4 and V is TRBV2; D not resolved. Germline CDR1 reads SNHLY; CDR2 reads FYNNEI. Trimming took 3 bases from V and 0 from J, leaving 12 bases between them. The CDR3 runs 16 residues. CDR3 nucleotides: TGTGCCAGCAGTGATGAAGGGCGAGTAGCCAAAAACATTCAGTACTTC. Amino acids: CASSDEGRVAKNIQYF.

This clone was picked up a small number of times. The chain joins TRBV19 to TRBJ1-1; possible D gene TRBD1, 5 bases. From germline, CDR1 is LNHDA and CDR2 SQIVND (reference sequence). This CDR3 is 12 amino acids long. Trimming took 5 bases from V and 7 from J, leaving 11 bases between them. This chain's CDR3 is CASSLVGVEAFF. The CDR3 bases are TGTGCCAGTAGTCTCGTGGGGGTTGAAGCTTTCTTT.

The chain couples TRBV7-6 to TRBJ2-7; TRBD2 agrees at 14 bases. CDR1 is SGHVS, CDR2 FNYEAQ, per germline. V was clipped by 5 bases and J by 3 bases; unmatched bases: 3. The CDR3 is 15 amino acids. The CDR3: CASSQGTSGSYEQYF. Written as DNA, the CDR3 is TGTGCCAGCAGCCAGGGGACTAGCGGGAGCTACGAGCAGTACTTC.

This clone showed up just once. Here the CDR3 DNA reads TGTGCCAGCAGTGAACCAGGGTACAATGAGCAGTTCTTC. Residues: CASSEPGYNEQFF. The chain joins TRBV28 to TRBJ2-1; D is perhaps TRBD1 (5 bases). Trimming cost V 5 bases and J 4 bases, with 9 bases left between them. The CDR3 is 13 amino acids. The germline gives CDR1 MDHEN, CDR2 SYDVKM.

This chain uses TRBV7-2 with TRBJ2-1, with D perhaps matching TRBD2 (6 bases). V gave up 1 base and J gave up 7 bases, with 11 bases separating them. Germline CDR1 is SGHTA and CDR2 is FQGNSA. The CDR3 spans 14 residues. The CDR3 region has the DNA TGTGCCAGCAGCTTAGGCGGGGCCGGGAATGAGCAGTTCTTC. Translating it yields CASSLGGAGNEQFF.

Here the CDR3 reads CASSLGGRTYEQYF. In DNA form, the CDR3 reads TGTGCCAGCAGCTTAGGCGGGAGAACGTACGAGCAGTACTTC. This chain connects TRBV7-2 to TRBJ2-7, with 7 bases lining up with TRBD2. V was clipped by 1 base and J by 4 bases; unmatched bases: 4. The germline CDR1 and CDR2 sequences are SGHTA and FQGNSA. The CDR3 extends over 14 amino acids.

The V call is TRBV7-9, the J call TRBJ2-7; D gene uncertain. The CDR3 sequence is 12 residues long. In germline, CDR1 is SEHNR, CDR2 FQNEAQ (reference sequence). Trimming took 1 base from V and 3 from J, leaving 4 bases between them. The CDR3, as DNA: TGTGCCAGCAGCTTAGTCCTCTACGAGCAGTACTTC. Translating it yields CASSLVLYEQYF.

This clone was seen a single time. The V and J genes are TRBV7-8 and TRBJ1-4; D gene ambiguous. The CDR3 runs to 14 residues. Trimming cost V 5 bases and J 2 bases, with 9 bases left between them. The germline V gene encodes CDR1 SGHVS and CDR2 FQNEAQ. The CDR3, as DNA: TGTGCCAGCAGCAAGAGTGGGACTAATGAAAAACTGTTTTTT. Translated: CASSKSGTNEKLFF. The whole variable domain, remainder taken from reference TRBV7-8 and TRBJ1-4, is GAGVSQSPRYKVAKRGQDVALRCDPISGHVSLFWYQQALGQGPEFLTYFQNEAQLDKSGLPSDRFFAERPEGSVSTLKIQRTQQEDSAVYLCASSKSGTNEKLFFGSGTQLSVL.

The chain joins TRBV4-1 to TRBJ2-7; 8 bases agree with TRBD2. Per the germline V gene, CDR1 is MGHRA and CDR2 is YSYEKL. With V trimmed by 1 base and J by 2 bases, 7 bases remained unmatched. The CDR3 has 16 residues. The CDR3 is CASSQGLAGVPYEQYF. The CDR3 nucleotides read TGCGCCAGCAGCCAAGGTCTAGCGGGCGTTCCCTACGAGCAGTACTTC.

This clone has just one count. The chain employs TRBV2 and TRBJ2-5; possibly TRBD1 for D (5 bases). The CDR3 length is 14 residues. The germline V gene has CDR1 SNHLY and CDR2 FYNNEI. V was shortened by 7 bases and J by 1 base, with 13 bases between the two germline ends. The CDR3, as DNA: TGTGCCAGCATAGGGGCCAGTACCCAAGAGACCCAGTACTTC. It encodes CASIGASTQETQYF. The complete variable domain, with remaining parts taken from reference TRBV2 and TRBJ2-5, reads EPEVTQTPSHQVTQMGQEVILRCVPISNHLYFYWYRQILGQKVEFLVSFYNNEISEKSEIFDDQFSVERPDGSNFTLKIRSTKLEDSAMYFCASIGASTQETQYFGPGTRLLVL.

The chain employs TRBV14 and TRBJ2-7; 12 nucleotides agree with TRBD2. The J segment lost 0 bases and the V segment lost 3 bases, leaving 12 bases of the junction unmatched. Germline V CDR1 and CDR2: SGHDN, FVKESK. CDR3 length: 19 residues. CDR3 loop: CASSQRLAGDPESSYEQYF. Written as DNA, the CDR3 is TGTGCCAGCAGCCAGCGACTAGCGGGGGATCCCGAGAGCTCCTACGAGCAGTACTTC.

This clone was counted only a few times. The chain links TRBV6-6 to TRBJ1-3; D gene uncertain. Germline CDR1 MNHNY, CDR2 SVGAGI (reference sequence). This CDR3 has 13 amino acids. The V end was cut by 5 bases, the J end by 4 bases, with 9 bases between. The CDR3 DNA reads TGTGCCAGCAGTCAACTCGAAGGAAACACCATATATTTT. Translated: CASSQLEGNTIYF.

The CDR3 DNA reads TGTGCCACCTCCATTGACAGGGTCCCTGGAAACACCATATATTTT. Its translation: CATSIDRVPGNTIYF. The chain recombines TRBV15 with TRBJ1-3; 7 bases fit TRBD1. The CDR3 totals 15 residues. The junction had 9 bases not matched to a gene; V was cut back by 8 bases and J by 2 bases. Germline V gene data show CDR1 as LNHNV and CDR2 as YYDKDF (reference sequence).

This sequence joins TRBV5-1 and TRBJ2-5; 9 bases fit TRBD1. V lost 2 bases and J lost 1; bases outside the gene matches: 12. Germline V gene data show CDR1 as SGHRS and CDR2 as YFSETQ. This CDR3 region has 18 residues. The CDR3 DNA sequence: TGCGCCAGCAGCTTCGCAGGACAGGGGAGGGTTATCCAAGAGACCCAGTACTTC. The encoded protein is CASSFAGQGRVIQETQYF.

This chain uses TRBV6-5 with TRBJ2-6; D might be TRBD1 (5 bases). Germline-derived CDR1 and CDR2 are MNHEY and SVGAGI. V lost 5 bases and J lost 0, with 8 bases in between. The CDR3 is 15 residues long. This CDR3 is CASSIDSSGANVLTF. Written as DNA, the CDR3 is TGTGCCAGCAGTATCGACAGCTCTGGGGCCAACGTCCTGACTTTC.

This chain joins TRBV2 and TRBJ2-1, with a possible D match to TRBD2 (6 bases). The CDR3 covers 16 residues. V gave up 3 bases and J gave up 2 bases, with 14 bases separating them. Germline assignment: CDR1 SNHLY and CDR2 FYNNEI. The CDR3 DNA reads TGTGCCAGCAGTGATCTCCGGGAGAAAGCCTACAATGAGCAGTTCTTC. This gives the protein CASSDLREKAYNEQFF.

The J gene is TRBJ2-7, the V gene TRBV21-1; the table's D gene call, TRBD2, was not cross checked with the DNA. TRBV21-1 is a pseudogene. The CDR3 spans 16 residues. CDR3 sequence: CASSKAPAGGSYEQYF. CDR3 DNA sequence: TGTGCCAGCAGCAAAGCGCCGGCGGGAGGGTCCTACGAGCAGTACTTC.

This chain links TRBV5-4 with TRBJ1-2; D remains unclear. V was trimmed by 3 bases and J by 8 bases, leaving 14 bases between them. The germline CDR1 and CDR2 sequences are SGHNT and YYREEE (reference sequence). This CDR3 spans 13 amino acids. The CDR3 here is CASSSNGDKGYTF. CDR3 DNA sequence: TGTGCCAGCAGCTCGAACGGCGATAAAGGCTACACCTTC. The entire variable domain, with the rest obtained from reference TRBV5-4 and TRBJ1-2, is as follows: ETGVTQSPTHLIKTRGQQVTLRCSSQSGHNTVSWYQQALGQGPQFIFQYYREEENGRGNFPPRFSGLQFPNYSSELNVNALELDDSALYLCASSSNGDKGYTFGSGTRLTVV.

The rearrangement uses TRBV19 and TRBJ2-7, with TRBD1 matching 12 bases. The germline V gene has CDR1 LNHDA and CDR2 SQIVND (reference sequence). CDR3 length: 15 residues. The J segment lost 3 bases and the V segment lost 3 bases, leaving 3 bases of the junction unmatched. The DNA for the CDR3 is TGTGCCAGTAGTATCGGGACAGGGGGCTACTACGAGCAGTACTTC. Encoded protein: CASSIGTGGYYEQYF.

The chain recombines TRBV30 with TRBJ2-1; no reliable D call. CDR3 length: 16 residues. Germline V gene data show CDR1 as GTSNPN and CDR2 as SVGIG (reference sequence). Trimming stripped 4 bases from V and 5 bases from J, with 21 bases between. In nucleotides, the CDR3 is TGTGCCTGGAACCCGCATAGGCTAATGGTGGACAATGAGCAGTTCTTC. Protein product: CAWNPHRLMVDNEQFF. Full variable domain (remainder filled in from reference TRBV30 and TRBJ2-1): SQTIHQWPATLVQPVGSPLSLECTVEGTSNPNLYWYRQAAGRGLQLLFYSVGIGQISSEVPQNLSASRPQDRQFILSSKKLLLSDSGFYLCAWNPHRLMVDNEQFFGPGTRLTVL.